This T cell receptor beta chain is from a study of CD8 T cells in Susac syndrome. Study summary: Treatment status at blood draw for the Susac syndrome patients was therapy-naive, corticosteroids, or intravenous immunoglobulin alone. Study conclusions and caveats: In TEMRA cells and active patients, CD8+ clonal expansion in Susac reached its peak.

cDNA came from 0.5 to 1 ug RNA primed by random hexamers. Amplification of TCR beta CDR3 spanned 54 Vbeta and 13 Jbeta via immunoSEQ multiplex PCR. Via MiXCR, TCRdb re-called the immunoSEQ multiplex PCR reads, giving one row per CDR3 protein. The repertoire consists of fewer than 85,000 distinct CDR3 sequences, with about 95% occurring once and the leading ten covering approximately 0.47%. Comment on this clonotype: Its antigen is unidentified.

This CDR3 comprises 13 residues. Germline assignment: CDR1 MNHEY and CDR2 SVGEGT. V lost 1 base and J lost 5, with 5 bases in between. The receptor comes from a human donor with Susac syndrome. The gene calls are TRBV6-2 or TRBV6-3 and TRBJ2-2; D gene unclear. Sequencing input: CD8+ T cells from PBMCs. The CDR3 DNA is TGTGCCAGCAGTTACTTACAGACCGGGGAGCTGTTTTTT. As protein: CASSYLQTGELFF.